This T cell receptor beta chain was observed in a study of cytomegalovirus exposure and HLA in healthy donors (dated by TCRdb to the late 2010s). About the full investigation: According to a later analysis, the 120 or so validation repertoires were produced on the same platform as the roughly 700 repertoires of the first cohort. The study was designed to test whether signatures of past pathogen exposure could be identified by cataloging public T cell receptors. The study combined high-throughput TCR immunosequencing, statistical association of individual TCRs with disease status, and machine learning to predict cytomegalovirus infection status. Along with the roughly 610-subject first cohort, a separate validation cohort of around 120 different subjects was used.

General conclusions and limits of the study: In the study, approximately 160 TCR beta chains were listed as associated with cytomegalovirus. The classifier was reported to diagnose cytomegalovirus status with high specificity and sensitivity in both the original cohort and the validation cohort. Most TCR sequences were observed very rarely across donors, whereas some public TCRs were present in many individuals. Three of the identified cytomegalovirus-associated TCR beta chains were confirmed in vitro to be specific for cytomegalovirus antigens. In a later analysis, TCRs clustered in the first cohort were found to also tend to co-occur in the roughly 130 validation repertoires, with 94% of cluster scores above 0. The validation cohort had no HLA typing available for a later analysis, so co-occurrence within that cohort was assessed over all 130 or so repertoires. The authors suggested that the approach could potentially be extended to other disease states and immunological phenotypes.

From the germline V gene, CDR1 is SGHDN and CDR2 is FVKESK. V is pared back by 2 bases and J by 8 bases, with 12 bases lying between the germline termini. Its CDR3 holds 14 amino acids, cysteine through phenylalanine. Just CDR3 DNA is preserved here, 42 bases in frame from base 1. Donors formed part of the validation cohort, which comprised 120 or so subjects and was distinct from the first cohort of 550 to 850 subjects. The table lists this clone with a count of one. The clone's antigen remains unknown. Base qualities are not at hand, and no much larger clone is one base apart. Libraries were built with the immunoSEQ multiplex PCR assay. On the authors' methods: A statistical classification framework was built to diagnose cytomegalovirus status from the catalog of TCR beta chain sequences. The table was pulled from immuneACCESS by TCRdb, which kept in-frame rearrangements only. Such tables lose some clones; where checked, under half of the loss comes from unresolved V genes, and the rest has no known cause. That table furnishes V, J and clone size, whereas the DNA furnished D and trimming. A total of tens of thousands of clones appear in this sample, around 96% of them only once. The ten largest clonotypes hold 3.3% of the sample.

The rearrangement joined TRBV14 to TRBJ1-4; the D gene assignment is ambiguous. The clonotype comes from a man aged 18 to 29 in good health and CMV-seronegative. The sequenced sample was PBMCs. The nucleotides are TGTGCCAGCAGCCAACTACCCTCGGGAGAAAAACTGTTTTTT. It encodes CASSQLPSGEKLFF.